The rows below give T cell receptor beta chains drawn from one sample of a study of T cells after yellow fever vaccination. TCRdb reprocessed the 5' RACE reads with MiXCR, giving one entry per CDR3 protein. The table records 250,000 to 350,000 distinct CDR3 sequences, over 3.5% of them present only once. This specimen was PBMCs, taken 15 days after the yellow fever booster vaccination. The receptors come from a man younger than 35 who received the YFV17D yellow fever vaccine. The CDR3 runs from the conserved cysteine through the conserved F or W. The D gene is left open where the match is weak. Clone size is stated in some rows and not others, as once, few, many or a class when expanded.

>TRBJ2-2|few|-|TRBV20-1
CSASGSGYTGELFF
TGCAGTGCTTCCGGTTCAGGCTACACCGGGGAGCTGTTTTTT
>TRBJ2-5|many|TRBD2|TRBV10-3
CAIRGTSRRETQYF
TGTGCCATCAGGGGGACTAGCAGGCGAGAGACCCAGTACTTC
>TRBJ2-3|-|-|TRBV18
CASSPRRAGAADTQYF
TGTGCCAGCTCACCACGGCGGGCGGGGGCTGCAGATACGCAGTATTTT
>TRBJ2-1|-|TRBD1|TRBV29-1
CSVIGTGNYNEQFF
TGCAGCGTTATCGGGACAGGAAACTACAATGAGCAGTTCTTC
>TRBJ2-1|many|TRBD2|TRBV5-1
CASSSTAGARPWEQFF
TGCGCCAGCAGCTCAACAGCGGGGGCCCGCCCGTGGGAGCAGTTCTTC
>TRBJ1-2|few|TRBD1|TRBV15
CATSVDRGMGGYTF
TGTGCCACCAGCGTAGACAGGGGGATGGGAGGCTACACCTTC
>TRBJ2-3|many|TRBD2|TRBV4-2
CASSQERGGPDTQYF
TGTGCCAGCAGCCAAGAGCGGGGGGGCCCAGATACGCAGTATTTT
>TRBJ1-1|few|-|TRBV5-4
CASSEGGFSLNTEAFF
TGTGCCAGCAGCGAGGGGGGATTCAGCTTGAACACTGAAGCTTTCTTT
>TRBJ2-2|few|-|TRBV6-5
CASSVNSGPTAGELFF
TGTGCCAGCAGTGTAAATTCCGGGCCGACAGCCGGGGAGCTGTTTTTT
>TRBJ2-5|-|-|TRBV4-2
CASSQVSGHRREKETQYF
TGTGCCAGCAGCCAAGTTTCGGGACACAGACGAGAAAAAGAGACCCAGTACTTC
>TRBJ2-7|few|TRBD1|TRBV29-1
CSVGQGAYEQYF
TGCAGCGTTGGACAGGGGGCTTATGAGCAGTACTTC
>TRBJ2-1|-|-|TRBV5-1
CASSQLRGSSSYNEQFF
TGCGCCAGCAGCCAACTCCGCGGCAGTAGCTCCTACAATGAGCAGTTCTTC
>TRBJ2-3|-|-|TRBV5-1
CASSLALAFTDTQYF
TGCGCCAGCAGCTTGGCACTAGCTTTCACAGATACGCAGTATTTT
>TRBJ2-4|-|-|TRBV12-3/TRBV12-4
CASSAQGMGKNIQYF
TGTGCCAGCAGCGCCCAGGGTATGGGCAAAAACATTCAGTACTTC
>TRBJ2-7|many|-|TRBV3-1
CASSQDLRRPSYEQYF
TGTGCCAGCAGCCAAGATCTCCGCCGGCCTTCCTACGAGCAGTACTTC
>TRBJ2-7|few|-|TRBV2
CASSECDTCRQYF
TGTGCCAGCAGTGAATGTGATACGTGTCGGCAGTACTTC
>TRBJ2-7|-|-|TRBV7-2
CASSLRLRAHEQYF
TGTGCCAGCAGCTTACGTCTCAGGGCCCACGAGCAGTACTTC
>TRBJ2-1|many|-|TRBV5-1
CATSTGTRGEQFF
TGCGCCACTTCAACAGGGACGAGGGGTGAGCAGTTCTTC
>TRBJ2-1|-|-|TRBV19
CASSIGWDYNEQFF
TGTGCCAGTAGTATAGGGTGGGATTACAATGAGCAGTTCTTC
>TRBJ2-1|many|TRBD2|TRBV3-1
CASEWGSGGGNEQFF
TGTGCCAGCGAATGGGGTAGCGGGGGAGGAAATGAGCAGTTCTTC
>TRBJ1-2|-|-|TRBV19
CASSIESRGYTF
TGTGCCAGTAGTATAGAATCACGGGGCTACACCTTC
>TRBJ1-2|-|-|TRBV5-1
CASSFSEQSYGYTF
TGCGCCAGCAGCTTTTCTGAACAGAGCTATGGCTACACCTTC
>TRBJ2-3|many|TRBD2|TRBV6-4
CASSDGTSGTDTQYF
TGTGCCAGCAGTGACGGGACTAGCGGCACAGATACGCAGTATTTT
>TRBJ1-6|few|-|TRBV6-5
CASRWGTANSPLHF
TGTGCCAGCAGGTGGGGAACTGCGAATTCACCCCTCCACTTT
>TRBJ1-4|many|TRBD1|TRBV27
CASSFNRGEKLFF
TGTGCCAGCAGTTTCAACAGGGGAGAAAAACTGTTTTTT
>TRBJ2-1|many|TRBD2|TRBV7-3
CASSSQAGGYNEQFF
TGTGCCAGCAGCTCCCAGGCGGGGGGCTACAATGAGCAGTTCTTC
>TRBJ1-5|many|TRBD1|TRBV6-6
CASRTKQGLHQPQHF
TGTGCCAGCAGAACGAAACAGGGGTTACATCAGCCCCAGCATTTT
>TRBJ2-1|many|TRBD2|TRBV20-1
CSAIRLAGGDEQFF
TGCAGTGCTATTAGGCTAGCGGGGGGGGATGAGCAGTTCTTC
>TRBJ1-1|-|-|TRBV5-6
CASSSSGWGTEAFF
TGTGCCAGCAGCTCCTCAGGGTGGGGCACTGAAGCTTTCTTT
>TRBJ2-5|few|TRBD1|TRBV7-7
CASSPIQGASGAQYF
TGTGCTAGCAGCCCCATACAGGGGGCGTCTGGGGCCCAGTACTTC
>TRBJ2-3|few|TRBD2|TRBV5-4
CASRSGTSGGLATDTQYF
TGTGCCAGCAGGTCCGGGACTAGCGGGGGGTTGGCGACAGATACGCAGTATTTT
>TRBJ2-3|many|TRBD2|TRBV29-1
CSVGGRDTQYF
TGCAGCGTTGGCGGGAGAGATACGCAGTATTTT
>TRBJ2-1|many|TRBD2|TRBV7-9
CASSPPLAGVTNEQFF
TGTGCCAGCAGCCCCCCTTTAGCGGGGGTAACAAATGAGCAGTTCTTC
>TRBJ2-3|-|-|TRBV4-2
CASSQDSLTDTQYF
TGTGCCAGCAGCCAAGATTCCCTCACAGATACGCAGTATTTT
>TRBJ2-2|-|-|TRBV5-1
CASKDQENTGELFF
TGCGCCAGCAAGGATCAGGAGAACACCGGGGAGCTGTTTTTT
>TRBJ1-5|-|TRBD1|TRBV28
CASSQYRTGEQPQHF
TGTGCCAGCAGTCAATACCGGACAGGGGAACAGCCCCAGCATTTT
>TRBJ2-1|many|-|TRBV7-2
CASSLSGIRYNEQFF
TGTGCCAGCAGCTTATCGGGCATCCGGTACAATGAGCAGTTCTTC
>TRBJ2-1|few|-|TRBV4-2
CASSQPGEGSYNEQFF
TGTGCCAGCAGCCAACCCGGGGAAGGGTCCTACAATGAGCAGTTCTTC
>TRBJ1-3|many|-|TRBV20-1
CSARDRQSSGNTIYF
TGCAGTGCTAGAGATCGCCAGTCCTCTGGAAACACCATATATTTT
>TRBJ2-1|many|-|TRBV7-2
CASSGWGASYNEQFF
TGTGCCAGCAGCGGATGGGGGGCCTCCTACAATGAGCAGTTCTTC
>TRBJ1-5|few|-|TRBV7-2
CASSLLAQASNQPQHF
TGTGCCAGCAGCCTATTAGCTCAGGCAAGCAATCAGCCCCAGCATTTT
>TRBJ1-1|-|TRBD1|TRBV6-1
CASSELRGDSKYTEAFF
TGTGCCAGCAGTGAATTAAGGGGGGACAGTAAATACACTGAAGCTTTCTTT
>TRBJ2-7|-|-|TRBV20-1
CSARTPGTTYEQYF
TGCAGTGCTAGGACGCCGGGAACGACTTACGAGCAGTACTTC
>TRBJ2-3|many|-|TRBV7-9
CASSLIYFGDTQYF
TGTGCCAGCAGCCTTATCTACTTTGGAGATACGCAGTATTTT
>TRBJ1-4|many|-|TRBV4-1
CASSPNGGRAFNEKLFF
TGCGCCAGCAGCCCGAACGGAGGCAGGGCCTTTAATGAAAAACTGTTTTTT
>TRBJ1-1|-|-|TRBV7-6
CASSLEKGITEAFF
TGTGCCAGCAGCTTAGAAAAGGGGATCACTGAAGCTTTCTTT
>TRBJ2-5|-|-|TRBV9
CASSVNRQGETQYF
TGTGCCAGCAGCGTAAACAGGCAGGGGGAGACCCAGTACTTC
>TRBJ2-1|few|TRBD1|TRBV15
CATSRDGTDGQFF
TGTGCCACCAGCAGGGATGGGACAGATGGGCAGTTCTTC
>TRBJ2-7|-|-|TRBV19
CASSIESRSYEQYF
TGTGCCAGTAGTATTGAGAGTCGGAGCTACGAGCAGTACTTC
>TRBJ2-3|many|TRBD2|TRBV7-2
CASSSSGGIWAQYF
TGTGCCAGCAGCTCTAGCGGGGGGATCTGGGCGCAGTATTTT
>TRBJ2-3|-|TRBD2|TRBV27
CASSRKGLGTSGSTDTQYF
TGTGCCAGCAGTAGAAAGGGCCTCGGGACTAGCGGCAGCACAGATACGCAGTATTTT
>TRBJ1-2|many|TRBD1|TRBV5-1
CASSLLQGEHGYTF
TGCGCCAGCAGCTTGTTACAGGGGGAGCATGGCTACACCTTC
>TRBJ2-5|few|-|TRBV7-2
CASSLGQGWETQYF
TGTGCCAGCAGCTTGGGTCAGGGGTGGGAGACCCAGTACTTC
>TRBJ1-5|few|-|TRBV7-2
CASSFPGVNQPQHF
TGTGCCAGCAGCTTTCCAGGGGTGAATCAGCCCCAGCATTTT
>TRBJ1-5|many|-|TRBV15
CATSSRGALQPQHF
TGTGCCACCAGCAGCCGAGGGGCACTTCAGCCCCAGCATTTT
>TRBJ2-2|few|-|TRBV12-3/TRBV12-4
CASSFAGNTGELFF
TGTGCCAGCAGTTTCGCGGGGAACACCGGGGAGCTGTTTTTT
>TRBJ1-5|few|-|TRBV29-1
CSVGIGLGSGQPQHF
TGCAGCGTTGGGATCGGTCTAGGGTCTGGTCAGCCCCAGCATTTT
>TRBJ2-1|few|-|TRBV7-3
CASSLRRTSNNEQFF
TGTGCCAGCAGCTTAAGGCGGACAAGCAACAATGAGCAGTTCTTC